This T cell receptor beta chain was documented in a study of cytomegalovirus exposure and HLA in healthy donors. General study findings and limits: Researchers catalogued 150 or so TCR beta chains as cytomegalovirus-associated. Usually a TCR sequence was rare, but some public TCRs were found in many donors.

Data came from immunoSEQ multiplex PCR; TCRdb stores just in-frame clones and leaves some out. The table lists 150,000 to 200,000 clones, just under 90% of them singletons. The donors were part of the validation cohort of 100 to 150 subjects. That cohort was separate from the first cohort, which comprised 700 or so subjects. To note about this clone: Its antigen remains unknown.

The sample taken for sequencing was PBMCs. The clonotype comes from a man aged 18 to 30 in good health and CMV-seropositive.

CDR3 sequence (DNA): TGTGCCAGCAGCTTTACCGGGACTCAGGGGACCCAGTACTTC. Its translation is CASSFTGTQGTQYF. The chain uses TRBV7-9 and TRBJ2-5, with D perhaps TRBD2 (6 bases). Deletions cut 3 bases from V and 7 bases from J, with 15 bases between. CDR1 SEHNR and CDR2 FQNEAQ come from the germline V gene (reference sequence). This CDR3 spans 14 amino acids.